A single sample is the source of the 9 T cell receptor beta chains below, sequenced in a study of cytomegalovirus exposure and HLA in healthy donors. The PCR had 60 Vbeta and 13 Jbeta primers. Repertoires were generated with immunoSEQ multiplex PCR, while TCRdb's copy carries only in-frame clones and drops some. The sample records 120,000 to 150,000 clones, around 76% being singletons. The specimen was PBMCs. The receptors come from a man between 18 and 35 years old in good health and CMV-seronegative.

The gene calls are TRBV10-2 and TRBJ2-5; D remains ambiguous. The J call could be wrong; TRBJ2-7 is a better fit for the DNA end. Germline loops: CDR1 WSHSY, CDR2 SAAADI. The CDR3 has 11 residues. CDR3 amino acids: CASRFLYEQYF. The CDR3 region has the DNA TGCGCCAGCAGGTTTCTCTACGAGCAGTACTTC.

The genes are TRBV7-2 and TRBJ1-1; D is possibly TRBD1 (5 bases). V shed 5 bases and J shed 4 bases, with 23 bases lying between them. The CDR3 has 17 amino acids. Germline V gene sequence: CDR1 SGHTA, CDR2 FQGNSA. CDR3 DNA sequence: TGTGCCAGCAGCCCTAGGCGGACTACAGGCTACGGCACTGAAGCTTTCTTT. It yields the protein CASSPRRTTGYGTEAFF.

This chain links TRBV11-3 with TRBJ1-2, with D hard to call. The CDR3 covers 15 residues. The germline V and J ends were trimmed by 6 bases and 3 bases, with 17 bases remaining between them. Germline V lookup: CDR1 SGHNT, CDR2 YENEEA. The CDR3 DNA reads as TGTGCCAGCAGTATCGGCGGCATGGTGGACTATGGCTACACCTTC. Its protein is CASSIGGMVDYGYTF. Looking up the rest from reference TRBV11-3 and TRBJ1-2 gives the full variable domain: EAGVVQSPRYKIIEKKQPVAFWCNPISGHNTLYWYLQNLGQGPELLIRYENEEAVDDSQLPKDRFSAERLKGVDSTLKIQPAELGDSAVYLCASSIGGMVDYGYTFGSGTRLTVV.

The chain joins TRBV7-8 to TRBJ1-4, with D maybe TRBD1 (5 bases). Germline values: CDR1 SGHVS, CDR2 FQNEAQ. This CDR3 comprises 14 residues. The V end was cut by 1 base, the J end by 4 bases, with 7 bases between. CDR3 coding DNA: TGTGCCAGCAGCTTAGGGGGACTTAATGAAAAACTGTTTTTT. Amino acids: CASSLGGLNEKLFF.

V gene TRBV2 combines with J gene TRBJ2-3, with D maybe TRBD1 (5 bases). V lost 7 bases to trimming and J lost 1 base, with 18 bases between them. The CDR3 loop spans 16 amino acids. Germline CDR1 reads SNHLY; CDR2 reads FYNNEI. CDR3 protein: CASTQGKGSGTDTQYF. CDR3 bases: TGTGCCAGCACCCAAGGGAAGGGGTCTGGCACAGATACGCAGTATTTT.

V gene TRBV7-9 combines with J gene TRBJ2-5; D possibly corresponds to TRBD2 (5 bases). Germline loops: CDR1 SEHNR, CDR2 FQNEAQ (reference sequence). Trimming stripped 5 bases from V and 5 bases from J, with 9 bases between. The CDR3 totals 12 residues. This CDR3 is CASSQERETQYF. CDR3 coding DNA: TGTGCCAGCAGCCAGGAGCGGGAGACCCAGTACTTC.

The chain carries TRBV19 and TRBJ2-1, with 11 bases fitting TRBD1. The CDR3 consists of 14 residues. The germline gives CDR1 LNHDA, CDR2 SQIVND (reference sequence). The V segment lost 5 bases and the J segment 6 bases; nucleotides outside the gene matches: 3. CDR3 bases: TGTGCCAGTAGTGCGGGACAGGGGGGCAATGAGCAGTTCTTC. Its translation is CASSAGQGGNEQFF.

The rearrangement links TRBV20-1 to TRBJ2-1; D gene ambiguous. The CDR3 sequence is 10 residues long. From germline, CDR1 is DFQATT and CDR2 SNEGSKA (reference sequence). Trimming took 8 bases from V and 3 from J, leaving 5 bases between them. CDR3 loop: CSMSYNEQFF. The CDR3 coding sequence is TGCAGTATGAGCTACAATGAGCAGTTCTTC.

The chain carries TRBV18 and TRBJ2-5, with D perhaps TRBD2 (5 bases). The ends were cut back, 11 bases at V and 5 bases at J, with 21 bases in the middle. The CDR3 runs to 14 residues. Germline V gene data show CDR1 as KGHSH and CDR2 as LQKENI. DNA of the CDR3: TGTGCCTCGGCAGAGGGAGTGGGTTGGGAGACCCAGTACTTC. Encoded protein: CASAEGVGWETQYF. Complete variable domain (other parts from reference TRBV18 and TRBJ2-5): NAGVMQNPRHLVRRRGQEARLRCSPMKGHSHVYWYRQLPEEGLKFMVYLQKENIIDESGMPKERFSAEFPKEGPSILRIQQVVRGDSAAYFCASAEGVGWETQYFGPGTRLLVL.